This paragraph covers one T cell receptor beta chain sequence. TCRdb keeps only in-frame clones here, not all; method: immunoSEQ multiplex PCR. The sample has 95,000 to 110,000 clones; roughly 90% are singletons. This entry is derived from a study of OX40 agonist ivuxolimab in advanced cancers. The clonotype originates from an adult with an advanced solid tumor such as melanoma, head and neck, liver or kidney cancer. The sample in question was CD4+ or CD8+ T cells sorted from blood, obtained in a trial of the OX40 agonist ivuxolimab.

CDR3 DNA: TGTGCCAGCAGTGAACTACTGGGAGAGCAGTACTTC. Encoded protein: CASSELLGEQYF. The gene calls are TRBV25-1 and TRBJ2-7; D unresolved. CDR1 and CDR2 (germline): MGHDK, SYGVNS. V was pared by 2 bases and J by 7 bases, with 9 bases between. The CDR3 is 12 amino acids.